This T cell receptor beta chain was sequenced for a study of CD8 T cells in ankylosing spondylitis. This CDR3 has 16 residues. V was cut by 5 bases and J by 0 bases, with 17 bases left in between. Via MiXCR, TCRdb re-called the 5' RACE reads, giving one row per CDR3 protein. The sample has 200,000 to 300,000 distinct CDR3 sequences, 10% to 13% seen once. Sequenced material: blood, either unsorted or a sorted T cell fraction (not recorded which). This receptor was identified in a male donor with ankylosing spondylitis or in good health (not recorded which). J is TRBJ2-7 and V is TRBV12-3 or TRBV12-4; unclear D gene. This CDR3 reads CASSRRATLSSYEQYF. The CDR3 nucleotides are TGTGCCAGCAGTAGACGGGCCACCCTCAGCTCCTACGAGCAGTACTTC.